This T cell receptor beta chain originates from a study of identical twins. The study, taken as a whole, reports: Carriage of fewer insertions was seen in abundant cord blood beta clonotypes, whereas memory repertoires showed none. Low generation-probability sequences were in excess among twin-shared out-of-frame alpha sequences. Surplus twin overlap in beta out-of-frame sequences was less pronounced.

This clonotype was seen a handful of times. Its antigen is not known. A universal primer site arose from template switching, and cDNA bore unique molecular identifiers. TCRdb called the 5' RACE reads again in MiXCR, with one record for every CDR3 protein. The table lists nearly 900,000 distinct CDR3 sequences, roughly an eighth of them singletons. These data also formed part of another study, on yellow fever vaccine responses in identical twins.

The TCR sequence derives from a young woman in good health. The sequenced sample was PBMCs.

The CDR3 region is CASSRSGGADDEQFF. As DNA, the CDR3 is TGTGCCAGCAGCCGGAGCGGGGGGGCCGACGATGAGCAGTTCTTC. The chain recombines TRBV3-1 with TRBJ2-1; 10 bases are shared with TRBD2. This CDR3 spans 15 amino acids. The V gene's germline CDR1 is LGHDT and CDR2 YNNKEL (reference sequence). The ends lost 4 bases at V and 8 bases at J; junction bases unmatched: 8.